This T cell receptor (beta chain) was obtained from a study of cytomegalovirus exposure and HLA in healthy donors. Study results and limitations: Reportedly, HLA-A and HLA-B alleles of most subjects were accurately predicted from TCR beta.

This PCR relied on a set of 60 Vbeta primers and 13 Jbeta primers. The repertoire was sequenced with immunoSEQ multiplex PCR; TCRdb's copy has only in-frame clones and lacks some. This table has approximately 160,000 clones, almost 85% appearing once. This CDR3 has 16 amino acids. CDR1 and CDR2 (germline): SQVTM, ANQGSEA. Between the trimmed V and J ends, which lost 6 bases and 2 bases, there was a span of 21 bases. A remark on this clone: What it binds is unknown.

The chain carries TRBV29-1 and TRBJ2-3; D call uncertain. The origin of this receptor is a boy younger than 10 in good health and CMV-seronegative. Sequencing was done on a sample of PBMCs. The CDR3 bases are TGCAGCGTCGCCGAAGCCCAACTTTCCGTCACAGATACGCAGTATTTT. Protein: CSVAEAQLSVTDTQYF.